Detailed here is one T cell receptor beta chain. Produced via immunoSEQ multiplex PCR; TCRdb's table is partial and in-frame only. The sample consists of fewer than 250,000 clones, around four fifths of them appearing once. The donors were part of the 120-subject validation cohort, which stood apart from the approximately 670-subject first cohort. This specimen comes from a study of cytomegalovirus exposure and HLA in healthy donors. Across the study: The 90 to 150 validation repertoires, a later analysis reported, used the same platform as the roughly 660 repertoires from the first cohort.

Trimming removed 2 bases at V and 4 bases at J, with 32 bases between. This CDR3 is built from 21 residues. In germline, CDR1 is MRHNA, CDR2 SNTAGT. The TCR was taken from a woman in her twenties or thirties in good health and CMV-seropositive. The chain recombines TRBV6-4 with TRBJ1-2; TRBD1 is a possible D gene (5 bases). Sequencing was carried out using PBMCs. The CDR3 DNA reads as TGTGCCAGCAGTGACCGACTCAGGGTTGAAAGGGGCAGTGAAGCCCGCTATGGCTACACCTTC. It codes for CASSDRLRVERGSEARYGYTF.